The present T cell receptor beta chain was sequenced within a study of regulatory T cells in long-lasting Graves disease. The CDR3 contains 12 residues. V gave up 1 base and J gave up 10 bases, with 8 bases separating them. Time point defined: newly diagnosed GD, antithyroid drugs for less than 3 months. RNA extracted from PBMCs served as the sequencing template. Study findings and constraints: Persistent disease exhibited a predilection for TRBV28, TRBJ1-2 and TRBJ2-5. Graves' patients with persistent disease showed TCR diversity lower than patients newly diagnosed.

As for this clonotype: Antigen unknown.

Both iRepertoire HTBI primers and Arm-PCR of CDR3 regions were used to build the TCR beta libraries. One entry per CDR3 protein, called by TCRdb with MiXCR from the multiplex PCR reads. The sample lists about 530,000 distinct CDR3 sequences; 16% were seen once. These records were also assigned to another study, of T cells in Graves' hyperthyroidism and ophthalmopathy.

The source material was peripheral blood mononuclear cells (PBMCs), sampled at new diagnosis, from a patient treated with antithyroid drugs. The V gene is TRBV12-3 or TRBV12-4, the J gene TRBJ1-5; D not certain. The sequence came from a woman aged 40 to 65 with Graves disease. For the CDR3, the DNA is TGTGCCAGCAGTTTAGGGGATTTACCCCAGCATTTT. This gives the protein CASSLGDLPQHF.